This TCR beta chain is drawn from a study of identical twins. This clonotype was counted between two and nine times. Its antigen remains unknown. General study points: Sequences that were out-of-frame, alpha and twin-shared displayed an excess of low generation probability.

Everyone who donated was a healthy Caucasian. Trimming left V 3 bases short and J 1 base short, with 10 bases between. The CDR3 loop spans 15 amino acids. TCRdb reprocessed the 5' RACE reads with MiXCR, giving one entry per CDR3 protein. The sample has roughly 490,000 distinct CDR3 sequences; 14% are singletons. These data are also associated with another study on yellow fever vaccine responses in identical twins.

Material for sequencing was CD4+ T cells sorted from blood. This sequence originates from a woman aged 18-29 years in good health. The chain employs TRBV12-3 or TRBV12-4 and TRBJ1-5; D unresolved. The CDR3 coding sequence is TGTGCCAGCAGTTTTACGGCAGAGAGCAATCAGCCCCAGCATTTT. Its translation is CASSFTAESNQPQHF.